The 9 T cell receptor beta chains in this list originate from one sample, sequenced in a study of post-analysis software for immune sequencing data. Their recognized antigens are unknown. The TCR beta cDNA libraries contained unique molecular identifiers. Using its own MiXCR run on the PCR reads, TCRdb lists one record per CDR3 protein. This table has around 500,000 distinct CDR3 sequences, 34% appearing once. Study results and caveats: Controls had lower frequencies than patients of about 5 TRBV segments, which included TRBV5-6, TRBV5-1 and TRBV20-1.

The sequenced material came from blood. Every receptor here comes from a girl aged 2 to 17 with multiple sclerosis.

The genes are TRBV20-1 and TRBJ2-1; 9 positions match TRBD2. Germline V gene lookup returns CDR1 DFQATT and CDR2 SNEGSKA (reference sequence). The CDR3 consists of 15 residues. The V segment lost 1 base and the J segment 5 bases; nucleotides outside the gene matches: 6. The CDR3 region is CSARASGAPNNEQFF. CDR3 DNA: TGCAGTGCTAGAGCTAGCGGGGCCCCAAACAATGAGCAGTTCTTC.

The genes are TRBV3-1 and TRBJ2-5; no clear D. CDR3 length: 11 amino acids. The germline V and J ends were trimmed by 3 bases and 5 bases, with 4 bases remaining between them. Germline CDR1 LGHDT, CDR2 YNNKEL (reference sequence). CDR3 nucleotides: TGTGCCAGCAGCCACGACGAGACCCAGTACTTC. This codes for CASSHDETQYF.

V and J are TRBV6-5 and TRBJ2-1; 9 nucleotides align to TRBD2. The CDR3 extends over 16 amino acids. Germline V gene sequence: CDR1 MNHEY, CDR2 SVGAGI. J gave up 6 bases and V 0 bases, and 6 bases lay outside the gene matches. The CDR3: CASSYSGNSGGNEQFF. The CDR3 DNA reads TGTGCCAGCAGTTACTCCGGAAATAGCGGGGGCAATGAGCAGTTCTTC.

The chain is built from TRBV5-4 and TRBJ2-5; D might be TRBD1 (5 bases). The CDR3 spans 13 residues. V dropped 4 bases and J dropped 4 bases, with 11 bases sitting between them. Germline values: CDR1 SGHNT, CDR2 YYREEE (reference sequence). DNA for the CDR3: TGTGCCAGCAGCGGAGTGGGGCGAGAGACCCAGTACTTC. Translated, it gives CASSGVGRETQYF.

In its sample, this clonotype was seen a few times. The CDR3 DNA is TGCAGTGCTAGAGATCCCCTAGCGGGTAGCACAGATACGCAGTATTTT. This codes for CSARDPLAGSTDTQYF. This chain uses TRBV20-1 with TRBJ2-3; 8 nucleotides match TRBD2. This CDR3 contains 16 residues. Germline assignment: CDR1 DFQATT and CDR2 SNEGSKA (reference sequence). Trimming at V came to 0 bases and at J to 0 bases, leaving 5 bases not matched to a gene.

The chain's CDR3 is CASSANFRVVNEKLFF. The CDR3, as DNA: TGTGCCAGCAGTGCGAACTTCAGGGTGGTGAATGAAAAACTGTTTTTT. The V and J genes are TRBV6-1 and TRBJ1-4, with D possibly TRBD1 on 5 matching bases. From germline, CDR1 is MNHNS and CDR2 SASEGT. The CDR3 sequence is 16 residues long. Trimming took 4 bases from V and 5 from J, leaving 17 bases between them.

This clonotype appeared a few times. The CDR3 DNA follows: TGTGCCAGCAGTGAAATTGCGGGGGGGCAGGTTACGCAGTATTTT. Translated, it gives CASSEIAGGQVTQYF. The genes are TRBV6-1 and TRBJ2-3; 9 nucleotides match TRBD2. Germline CDR1 MNHNS, CDR2 SASEGT. V lost 2 bases to trimming and J lost 8 bases; unmatched junction nucleotides: 8. The CDR3 loop spans 15 amino acids.

This clonotype was counted only a few times. The chain has TRBV3-1 and TRBJ2-2, with D uncertain. Trimming took 1 base from V and 7 from J, leaving 10 bases between them. Per germline, CDR1 LGHDT and CDR2 YNNKEL (reference sequence). The CDR3 sequence is 14 residues long. The CDR3 bases are TGTGCCAGCAGCCAAGTTATGGATGTCGGGGAGCTGTTTTTT. It encodes CASSQVMDVGELFF.

This clonotype occurred a few times. This chain uses TRBV11-2 with TRBJ2-5; 8 bases fit TRBD1. Germline V gene sequence: CDR1 SGHAT, CDR2 FQNNGV. Losses at the gene ends were 6 bases for V and 5 bases for J; bases not matched to a gene: 5. This CDR3 contains 13 residues. CDR3 loop: CASRQGAWETQYF. For the CDR3, the DNA is TGTGCCAGCAGGCAGGGGGCGTGGGAGACCCAGTACTTC.